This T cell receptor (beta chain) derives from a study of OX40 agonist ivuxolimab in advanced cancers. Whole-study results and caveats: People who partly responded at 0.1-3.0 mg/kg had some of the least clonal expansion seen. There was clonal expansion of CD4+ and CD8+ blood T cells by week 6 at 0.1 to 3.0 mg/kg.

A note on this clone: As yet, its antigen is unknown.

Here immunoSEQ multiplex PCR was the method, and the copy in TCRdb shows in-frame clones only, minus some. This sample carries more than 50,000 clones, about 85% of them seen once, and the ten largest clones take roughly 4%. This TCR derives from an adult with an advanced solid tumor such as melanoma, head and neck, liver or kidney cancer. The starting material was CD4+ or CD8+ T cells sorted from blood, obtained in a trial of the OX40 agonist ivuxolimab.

CDR3 sequence (DNA): TGTGCCAGCAGCCCCCGACTAGCGGCCTACAATGAGCAGTTCTTC. Its translation is CASSPRLAAYNEQFF. This rearrangement joins TRBV7-3 to TRBJ2-1; the match to TRBD2 covers 9 bases. CDR1 is SGHTA and CDR2 is FQGTGA in the germline V gene. V dropped 5 bases and J dropped 2; count of bases not matched to a gene: 4. The CDR3 length is 15 residues. Supplemented by reference TRBV7-3 and TRBJ2-1, the full variable domain reads GAGVSQTPSNKVTEKGKYVELRCDPISGHTALYWYRQSLGQGPEFLIYFQGTGAADDSGLPNDRFFAVRPEGSVSTLKIQRTERGDSAVYLCASSPRLAAYNEQFFGPGTRLTVL.